These 2 T cell receptor beta chains were sequenced from one sample in a study of neurological immune-mediated disorders. TCRdb re-called the 5' RACE reads with MiXCR, one entry per CDR3 protein. This repertoire shows over 45,000 distinct CDR3 sequences, approximately 3% found once; its top ten account for over 12%. Material: PBMCs. These receptors were obtained from a woman aged 45-59 years with multiple sclerosis.

The sample holds many counts of this clonotype. The chain employs TRBV7-3 and TRBJ2-1, with a tentative D call TRBD2 (5 bases). Germline values: CDR1 SGHTA, CDR2 FQGTGA. Between the trimmed V and J ends, which lost 1 base and 3 bases, there was a span of 13 bases. This CDR3 is built from 16 residues. CDR3: CASSLNRPTSYNEQFF. DNA of the CDR3: TGTGCCAGCAGCTTAAACCGACCCACTAGCTACAATGAGCAGTTCTTC. The variable domain in full, completed from reference TRBV7-3 and TRBJ2-1, reads GAGVSQTPSNKVTEKGKYVELRCDPISGHTALYWYRQSLGQGPEFLIYFQGTGAADDSGLPNDRFFAVRPEGSVSTLKIQRTERGDSAVYLCASSLNRPTSYNEQFFGPGTRLTVL.

This clonotype was detected ten times or more. The CDR3 nucleotides are TGTGCCAGCAGCGTAGAAGGGGGACGGTGGGAGACCCAGTACTTC. It encodes CASSVEGGRWETQYF. The rearrangement joins TRBV9 to TRBJ2-5; maybe TRBD1 (6 bases). V dropped 0 bases and J dropped 5 bases, with 14 bases sitting between them. The CDR3 spans 15 residues. Germline V lookup: CDR1 SGDLS, CDR2 YYNGEE.